This T cell receptor beta chain was obtained from a study of CD8+CD57+ T cells in acquired aplastic anemia. Study background: Recorded DNA amounts for sorted CD4+ and CD8+ cells had an average of about 3.5 ug. General observations from the study: No significant difference in CD8+ Simpson's diversity was found between patients and controls. Some 29 CD8+ CDR3 sequences were shared between patients and controls.

This clonotype showed up just a few times. The target antigen is unknown. Profiles of TCR beta VDJ and CDR3 were generated from a genomic DNA template. Each CDR3 protein is one row after TCRdb ran MiXCR on the reads. This sample carries a few hundred thousand distinct CDR3 sequences, under 40% of them seen once, and the ten largest clones take 0.7% to 1%. The CDR3 is 11 amino acids. Trimming cost V 3 bases and J 4 bases, with 7 bases left between them. Per the germline V gene, CDR1 is DFQATT and CDR2 is SNEGSKA (reference sequence). Patients selected for sequencing had displayed CD8+CD57+ cell expansion by flow cytometry. Severe acquired aplastic anemia affected all patients.

The chain uses TRBV20-1 and TRBJ2-7; D call uncertain. The sequence was obtained from a human donor with aplastic anemia. The sequencing sample was made of sorted CD4+, CD8+, or CD8+CD57+ T cells (not recorded which) from PBMCs. In nucleotides, the CDR3 is TGCAGTGCTAGCCCTTTTTACGAGCAGTACTTC. Amino acid sequence: CSASPFYEQYF.